This T cell receptor (beta chain) emerged from a study of control samples from healthy donors and cancer patients. Method: immunoSEQ multiplex PCR; TCRdb's copy keeps in-frame clones and lacks some. The repertoire holds some 120,000 clones, with about 88% as singletons. Germline V gives CDR1 LNHDA, CDR2 SQIVND (reference sequence). The CDR3 is made up of 15 amino acids. Trimming took 3 bases from V and 4 from J, leaving 15 bases between them. The source is a woman in her seventies in good health. The chain employs TRBV19 and TRBJ2-5; a weak D match, TRBD1 (6 bases). The specimen was blood. As DNA, the CDR3 is TGTGCCAGTAGTATGACGGCAGGGGTTCGAGAGACCCAGTACTTC. Protein sequence: CASSMTAGVRETQYF.